A single sample is the source of the 31 T cell receptor beta chains below, sequenced in a study of T cell clonality in common variable immunodeficiency. Assay: immunoSEQ multiplex PCR; the TCRdb copy retains only in-frame clones and omits some. This repertoire holds 40,000 to 50,000 clones, and none appear only once. Sequenced input: peripheral blood mononuclear cells. These receptors were collected from a person aged 18 to 70 in good health.

This clone was picked up many times. The sequenced part of the CDR3 DNA is TGTGCCAGCAGCCTGGTGTCAGGGGCAACTAATGAAAAA. Translated: CASSLVSGATNEK. The CDR3, in full, reads CASSLVSGATNEKLFF. The chain employs TRBV7-6 and TRBJ1-4; D possibly corresponds to TRBD1 (6 bases). Read data end 3 residues before the CDR3 end; the end is taken from the germline J gene. This CDR3 is 16 amino acids long. Trimming cost V 5 bases and J 0 bases, with 13 bases left between them. CDR1 is SGHVS and CDR2 is FNYEAQ in the germline V gene.

This clone was counted at least ten times. The part of the CDR3 DNA that was read is TGCGCCAGTCAATACAGGGGTGAAGAGACC. Amino acids: CASQYRGEET. The whole CDR3 region reads CASQYRGEETQYF. The J gene is TRBJ2-5, the V gene TRBV5-1, with 7 bases fitting TRBD1. The read gets to within 3 residues of the CDR3 end, and the germline J gene fills in the rest. This CDR3 comprises 13 residues. The V segment lost 8 bases and the J segment 3 bases; nucleotides outside the gene matches: 7. CDR1 is SGHRS, CDR2 YFSETQ, per germline.

This clone showed up many times. The sequenced CDR3 bases are TGTGCCAGCAGTCTTAGCGGGGCGGGTGAG. Its translation: CASSLSGAGE. The entire CDR3 protein reads CASSLSGAGEQFF. The rearrangement links TRBV27 to TRBJ2-1; 8 nucleotides line up with TRBD2. Read coverage stops 3 residues before the CDR3 terminus; the germline J gene supplies the remainder. The germline gives CDR1 MNHEY, CDR2 SMNVEV (reference sequence). The CDR3 has 13 residues. The V segment lost 5 bases and the J segment 9 bases; nucleotides outside the gene matches: 6.

This clone has ten or more counts. The observed sequence ends 3 residues before the CDR3 terminus, with the missing tail filled in from the germline J gene. The chain carries TRBV5-6 and TRBJ2-7; perhaps TRBD2 as D (5 bases). The V gene lost 5 bases and the J gene lost 3 bases, with 12 bases spanning the gap. The CDR3 is 13 residues long. Germline V gene sequence: CDR1 SGHDT, CDR2 YYEEEE. The CDR3 bases that were read are TGTGCCAGCAGTTGGACGGGGATCTACGAG. Translation gives CASSWTGIYE. The CDR3, in full, reads CASSWTGIYEQYF.

This chain's CDR3 is CASSLDRGMRNGQYF. Partial CDR3 DNA: TGCGCCAGCAGCTTGGACAGGGGAATGAGAAATGGT. The chain links TRBV5-1 to TRBJ2-4, with 7 bases aligning to TRBD1. Sequencing ends 3 residues short of the CDR3 end; the germline J gene provides the rest. The CDR3 consists of 15 residues. CDR1 SGHRS and CDR2 YFSETQ come from the germline V gene. Full variable domain (missing parts from reference TRBV5-1 and TRBJ2-4): KAGVTQTPRYLIKTRGQQVTLSCSPISGHRSVSWYQQTPGQGLQFLFEYFSETQRNKGNFPGRFSGRQFSNSRSEMNVSTLELGDSALYLCASSLDRGMRNGQYFGAGTRLSVL.

This clone was counted many times. Read sequence stops 3 residues before the CDR3 end, and the germline J gene provides the missing end. The chain recombines TRBV10-3 with TRBJ2-3; 9 bases are shared with TRBD1. V was clipped by 2 bases and J by 2 bases; unmatched bases: 8. CDR1 is ENHRY, CDR2 SYGVKD, per germline. CDR3 size: 17 residues. The CDR3 is CAISEPARTGDTDTQYF. The CDR3 DNA, read in part, is TGTGCCATCAGTGAGCCAGCGAGGACAGGGGACACAGATACG.

This clone came up many times. The sequence runs out 3 residues before the end of the CDR3; the remainder is reconstructed from the germline J gene. The rearrangement joins TRBV18 to TRBJ1-6; D not resolved. The CDR3 runs 16 residues. Per the germline V gene, CDR1 is KGHSH and CDR2 is LQKENI. The germline V and J ends were trimmed by 2 bases and 7 bases, with 15 bases remaining between them. The CDR3 bases that were read are TGTGCCAGCTCACCAGGTTTTGGGCAGTCGAATTCACCC. This translates into CASSPGFGQSNSP. The whole CDR3 protein is CASSPGFGQSNSPLHF.

This clone was detected many times. The read comes to an end 3 residues before the CDR3 does, leaving the germline J gene to fill in the end. This sequence joins TRBV11-2 and TRBJ2-1, with a possible D match to TRBD2 (7 bases). The CDR3 runs 14 residues. V was cut by 5 bases and J by 7 bases, with 15 bases left in between. Germline V gene sequence: CDR1 SGHAT, CDR2 FQNNGV. CDR3 sequence reads: CASSTPGGPNEQFF. The CDR3 DNA, read in part, is TGTGCCAGCAGCACCCCGGGGGGCCCTAATGAG.

This clone was seen at least ten times. The sequence runs out 3 residues before the end of the CDR3; the remainder is reconstructed from the germline J gene. J is TRBJ2-3 and V is TRBV30; weak D call: TRBD2 (5 bases). Germline CDR1 and CDR2: GTSNPN and SVGIG (reference sequence). The germline V and J ends were trimmed by 0 bases and 8 bases, with 9 bases remaining between them. CDR3 size: 12 residues. The DNA read from the CDR3 is TGTGCCTGGAGTGTACAAGAGGGTACG. Protein product: CAWSVQEGT. The full CDR3 protein is CAWSVQEGTQYF.

This clone was picked up many times. The missing CDR3 end, 3 residues past where the read stops, is filled in from the germline J gene. The rearrangement links TRBV5-6 to TRBJ1-1, with 7 bases aligning to TRBD1. Germline CDR1 is SGHDT and CDR2 is YYEEEE. The length of the CDR3 is 13 residues. The CDR3 DNA, read in part, is TGTGCCAGCAGCTTGGTGGGACAGCAAAAA. It specifies CASSLVGQQK. The complete CDR3 protein is CASSLVGQQKAFF. Full variable domain (outside the CDR3, taken from reference TRBV5-6 and TRBJ1-1): DAGVTQSPTHLIKTRGQQVTLRCSPKSGHDTVSWYQQALGQGPQFIFQYYEEEERQRGNFPDRFSGHQFPNYSSELNVNALLLGDSALYLCASSLVGQQKAFFGQGTRLTVV.

The table lists this clone with many counts. The observed sequence ends 3 residues before the CDR3 terminus, with the missing tail filled in from the germline J gene. This chain connects TRBV18 to TRBJ1-1; 8 bases fit TRBD1. The CDR3 loop spans 13 amino acids. From germline, CDR1 is KGHSH and CDR2 LQKENI. After removal of 3 bases from V and 4 bases from J, the junction contained 1 base not matched to a gene. CDR3: CASSPQGATEAFF. The CDR3 DNA, read in part, is TGTGCCAGCTCACCTCAGGGGGCCACTGAA.

In its sample, this clone was seen many times. The read terminates 3 residues before the CDR3 end, so the remaining end is supplied by the germline J gene. The chain combines TRBV5-6 with TRBJ2-3; D may be TRBD2 (5 bases). This CDR3 has 15 residues. V was clipped by 0 bases and J by 2 bases, with 10 bases between them. Germline V lookup: CDR1 SGHDT, CDR2 YYEEEE. The CDR3 region is CASSLADYDTDTQYF. The CDR3 DNA, read in part, is TGTGCCAGCAGCTTGGCTGACTACGACACAGATACG.

Relative to its sample, this clone is medium-sized (0.01 to 0.1%). The read finishes 3 residues shy of the CDR3 end, and the germline J gene is used to complete it. The chain is built from TRBV19 and TRBJ2-3; 7 nucleotides align to TRBD2. In germline, CDR1 is LNHDA, CDR2 SQIVND (reference sequence). With 1 base clipped from V and 1 base from J, the junction kept 8 bases outside the gene matches. There are 17 residues in the CDR3. The CDR3: CASSIGLASLRTDTQYF. The sequenced CDR3 bases are TGTGCCAGTAGTATAGGACTAGCCTCCCTTCGCACAGATACG.

This clone was picked up many times. Sequencing ends 3 residues short of the CDR3 end; the germline J gene provides the rest. The rearrangement uses TRBV29-1 and TRBJ2-7; possible D gene TRBD1, 6 bases. Between the trimmed V and J ends, which lost 6 bases and 0 bases, there was a span of 9 bases. The CDR3 is 12 amino acids. Germline CDR1 SQVTM, CDR2 ANQGSEA. CDR3 sequence reads: CSVRTASYEQYF. The sequenced part of the CDR3 DNA is TGCAGCGTCCGGACAGCCTCCTACGAG.

This clone was detected many times. Coverage ceases 3 residues before the CDR3 finishes, and the germline J gene fills in the end. The chain uses TRBV5-1 and TRBJ1-2; 10 nucleotides match TRBD1. Germline V gene sequence: CDR1 SGHRS, CDR2 YFSETQ. Losses at the gene ends were 7 bases for V and 3 bases for J; bases not matched to a gene: 9. The CDR3 contains 15 residues. The sequenced part of the CDR3 DNA is TGCGCCAGCGGCCCTGGGGGGACAGGGGACTATGGC. Its translation is CASGPGGTGDYG. In full, the CDR3 is CASGPGGTGDYGYTF.

At least ten counts were recorded for this clone. The observed sequence ends 3 residues before the CDR3 terminus, with the missing tail filled in from the germline J gene. The V and J genes are TRBV28 and TRBJ2-7; 10 positions match TRBD1. This CDR3 contains 15 residues. V dropped 1 base and J dropped 5; count of bases not matched to a gene: 5. Germline CDR1 MDHEN, CDR2 SYDVKM. The CDR3 spells CASSLYSGTGDEQYF. The CDR3 bases that were read are TGTGCCAGCAGTTTATACTCCGGGACAGGGGACGAG.

Details on this clone: The read stops 3 residues short of the end of the CDR3; the missing end is completed from the germline J gene. The chain is built from TRBV30 and TRBJ1-3; TRBD1 is a possible D gene (6 bases). Trimming took 0 bases from V and 4 from J, leaving 16 bases between them. Germline assignment: CDR1 GTSNPN and CDR2 SVGIG (reference sequence). The CDR3 is made up of 16 amino acids. The CDR3: CAWSVLRGRAGNTIYF. CDR3 bases read: TGTGCCTGGAGTGTACTTAGGGGGAGGGCGGGAAACACC.

This clone was seen ten or more times. The CDR3 end lies 3 residues beyond the end of the read and is filled in from the germline J gene. The chain joins TRBV7-9 to TRBJ1-1; no clear D gene. CDR1 is SEHNR and CDR2 is FQNEAQ in the germline V gene (reference sequence). CDR3 length: 14 residues. Trimming removed 5 bases from V and 1 base from J, with 11 bases in between. CDR3 DNA, as far as it was read: TGTGCCAGCAGCCCCGCGGGATGGAACACTGAA. It encodes CASSPAGWNTE. The CDR3 in full is CASSPAGWNTEAFF.

This clone was observed at least ten times. The CDR3 goes on 3 residues after the read ends, and that part is filled in from the germline J gene. This chain links TRBV5-1 with TRBJ2-1, with TRBD1 as a possible D gene (6 bases). Germline assignment: CDR1 SGHRS and CDR2 YFSETQ. This CDR3 has 13 residues. Trimming left V 0 bases short and J 9 bases short, with 10 bases between. CDR3 DNA, as far as it was read: TGCGCCAGCAGCTTGGAAAGGGGGTCTGAG. This gives the protein CASSLERGSE. In full, the CDR3 is CASSLERGSEQFF.

This clone was seen many times. The sequenced fragment ends 3 residues before the CDR3 boundary, so the rest is inferred from the germline J gene. V gene TRBV5-4 combines with J gene TRBJ1-2; possibly TRBD1 for D (6 bases). The V gene's germline CDR1 is SGHNT and CDR2 YYREEE (reference sequence). CDR3 size: 15 residues. CDR3 DNA (partial): TGTGCCAGCAGCTTACAGGGAGGTGTTTCCTACGGC. Translated, it gives CASSLQGGVSYG. The entire CDR3 protein reads CASSLQGGVSYGYTF. The whole variable domain, remainder taken from reference TRBV5-4 and TRBJ1-2, is ETGVTQSPTHLIKTRGQQVTLRCSSQSGHNTVSWYQQALGQGPQFIFQYYREEENGRGNFPPRFSGLQFPNYSSELNVNALELDDSALYLCASSLQGGVSYGYTFGSGTRLTVV.

This clone showed up many times. The read is 3 residues too short to cover the CDR3 end, so that end is filled in from the germline J gene. This chain joins TRBV20-1 and TRBJ2-1; D remains ambiguous. Trimming shortened V by 0 bases and J by 4 bases, and 7 bases separated the two germline ends. The V gene's germline CDR1 is DFQATT and CDR2 SNEGSKA (reference sequence). CDR3 length: 13 residues. The sequenced part of the CDR3 DNA is TGCAGTGCTAGAGACCCCCCTTACAATGAG. Translation gives CSARDPPYNE. The CDR3 reads in full as CSARDPPYNEQFF.

This clone occurred many times. The sequenced fragment ends 3 residues before the CDR3 boundary, so the rest is inferred from the germline J gene. The chain links TRBV20-1 to TRBJ2-5, with 14 nucleotides matching TRBD2. Germline V lookup: CDR1 DFQATT, CDR2 SNEGSKA (reference sequence). This CDR3 spans 17 amino acids. Trimming at V came to 0 bases and at J to 7 bases, leaving 10 bases not matched to a gene. Partial CDR3 DNA: TGCAGTGCTAGAGATGGAGGACTAGCGGGGGGACTAGGGACC. Protein sequence: CSARDGGLAGGLGT. The whole CDR3 reads CSARDGGLAGGLGTQYF.

The sample holds many counts of this clone. The CDR3 end falls 3 residues outside the read, so it is completed with the germline J gene. The V gene is TRBV18, the J gene TRBJ2-6, with 8 bases fitting TRBD1. J lost 0 bases, V lost 4 bases, and 8 bases had no gene match. The CDR3 runs 18 residues. Germline CDR1 is KGHSH and CDR2 is LQKENI. CDR3 DNA, as far as it was read: TGTGCCAGCTCACTAACCGGGACAGGTTCCTCTGGGGCCAACGTC. It yields the protein CASSLTGTGSSGANV. The CDR3 in full is CASSLTGTGSSGANVLTF. The whole variable domain, filled in from reference TRBV18 and TRBJ2-6, reads NAGVMQNPRHLVRRRGQEARLRCSPMKGHSHVYWYRQLPEEGLKFMVYLQKENIIDESGMPKERFSAEFPKEGPSILRIQQVVRGDSAAYFCASSLTGTGSSGANVLTFGAGSRLTVL.

The table lists this clone with many counts. The read comes to an end 3 residues before the CDR3 does, leaving the germline J gene to fill in the end. The V call is TRBV7-6, the J call TRBJ2-1, with TRBD2 matching 9 bases. The CDR3 runs 14 residues. The germline V gene has CDR1 SGHVS and CDR2 FNYEAQ. The V and J ends lost 5 bases and 8 bases, in that order; junction bases with no gene match: 7. The CDR3 bases that were read are TGTGCCAGCAGCCCGCGAGCGGGGGGCGATGAG. Its protein product is CASSPRAGGDE. The CDR3 in full is CASSPRAGGDEQFF.

This clone was detected ten times or more. The read is 3 residues too short to cover the CDR3 end, so that end is filled in from the germline J gene. The chain uses TRBV5-1 and TRBJ2-2, with a weak D call TRBD2 (7 bases). The CDR3 sequence is 18 residues long. The germline CDR1 and CDR2 sequences are SGHRS and YFSETQ. Trimming shortened V by 5 bases and J by 4 bases, and 24 bases separated the two germline ends. CDR3 loop: CASRGQGLGGQGTGELFF. Partial CDR3 DNA: TGCGCCAGCAGGGGACAAGGACTAGGAGGTCAAGGCACCGGGGAG.

This clone was detected many times. From the germline J gene comes the end of the CDR3, since the read stops 3 residues before it. V usage is TRBV20-1 and J usage is TRBJ1-5, with D maybe TRBD1 (6 bases). V was cut by 6 bases and J by 8 bases, with 20 bases left in between. Germline lookup yields CDR1 DFQATT and CDR2 SNEGSKA (reference sequence). This CDR3 contains 14 residues. The sequenced part of the CDR3 DNA is TGCAGTGCCGCCCACCAAGGGGGAGGTAAGCCC. Translating gives CSAAHQGGGKP. The entire CDR3 sequence reads CSAAHQGGGKPQHF.

This clone was picked up many times. The CDR3 extends 3 residues past the end of the read, so its final part is completed from the germline J gene. The chain links TRBV5-1 to TRBJ2-2; no clear D. The CDR3 totals 15 residues. Germline CDR1 reads SGHRS; CDR2 reads YFSETQ. V was pared by 4 bases and J by 4 bases, with 14 bases between. Here the CDR3 reads CASSATDFGTGELFF. CDR3 DNA (partial): TGCGCCAGCAGCGCAACTGATTTCGGCACCGGGGAG.

This clone was recorded at least ten times. The CDR3 end is not reached by the read, which stops 3 residues before it; the germline J gene fills it in. The J gene is TRBJ2-1, the V gene TRBV11-2; 7 bases are shared with TRBD2. The junction had 5 bases not matched to a gene; V was cut back by 5 bases and J by 7 bases. Germline V gene sequence: CDR1 SGHAT, CDR2 FQNNGV. The CDR3 extends over 13 amino acids. CDR3 bases read: TGTGCCAGCAGCACGCGGACTAGTAATGAG. Amino acids: CASSTRTSNE. The whole CDR3 region reads CASSTRTSNEQFF.

As concerns this clone: The read stops 3 residues short of the end of the CDR3; the missing end is completed from the germline J gene. This chain uses TRBV11-1 with TRBJ2-5, with D possibly matching TRBD2 (7 bases). This CDR3 is 15 amino acids long. Per the germline V gene, CDR1 is SGHAT and CDR2 is FQDESV (reference sequence). The V and J ends lost 6 bases and 3 bases respectively, with 17 bases between them. Partial CDR3 DNA: TGTGCCAGCAGGCCAGGGGAGGGAGGTAAAGAGACC. Translated, it gives CASRPGEGGKET. The CDR3 in full is CASRPGEGGKETQYF.

A note on this clone: The read falls 3 residues short of the CDR3 end, and the missing part is taken from the germline J gene. This chain links TRBV7-2 with TRBJ2-3, with D possibly matching TRBD2 (5 bases). V lost 5 bases, J lost 1 base, and 13 bases lay in between. CDR3 length equals 15 residues. Germline values: CDR1 SGHTA, CDR2 FQGNSA. Partial CDR3 DNA: TGTGCCAGCAGCCCCGCGGGTGTGGGCACAGATACG. Encoded protein: CASSPAGVGTDT. The full CDR3 protein is CASSPAGVGTDTQYF.

This clone appeared many times. The sequenced CDR3 bases are TGCAGCGTTCCAACGAGGGGCTCTGGGGCCAACGTC. Translation gives CSVPTRGSGANV. The CDR3 in full is CSVPTRGSGANVLTF. The J gene is TRBJ2-6, the V gene TRBV29-1; possibly TRBD1 or TRBD2 for D (5 bases each). Sequencing ends 3 residues short of the CDR3 end; the germline J gene provides the rest. The ends were cut back, 5 bases at V and 0 bases at J, with 11 bases in the middle. The CDR3 is made up of 15 amino acids. CDR1 and CDR2 (germline): SQVTM, ANQGSEA.